A single sample gave rise to the 26 T cell receptor beta chains below, sequenced in a study of blood T cell repertoires in COVID-19. The repertoire was sequenced with immunoSEQ multiplex PCR; TCRdb's copy has only in-frame clones and lacks some. In the table there are roughly 260,000 clones, around 90% of which are singletons. The sequencing input was peripheral blood. The receptors shown here come from a woman aged 40 to 50 with acute or convalescent COVID-19.

This sequence joins TRBV19 and TRBJ1-2, with no clear D. The V gene's germline CDR1 is LNHDA and CDR2 SQIVND (reference sequence). Trimming took 0 bases from V and 4 from J, leaving 9 bases between them. The CDR3 covers 14 residues. CDR3 in DNA: TGTGCCAGTAGTATAGAAAGCAGACTCTATGGCTACACCTTC. Encoded protein: CASSIESRLYGYTF. The full variable domain, with the rest looked up from reference TRBV19 and TRBJ1-2, is DGGITQSPKYLFRKEGQNVTLSCEQNLNHDAMYWYRQDPGQGLRLIYYSQIVNDFQKGDIAEGYSVSREKKESFPLTVTSAQKNPTAFYLCASSIESRLYGYTFGSGTRLTVV.

This chain links TRBV10-1 with TRBJ2-5; possibly TRBD1 for D (5 bases). V shed 6 bases and J shed 0 bases, with 17 bases lying between them. CDR3 size: 16 residues. From germline, CDR1 is WNHNN and CDR2 SYGVQD (reference sequence). The CDR3 loop reads CASSGNRNRNQETQYF. CDR3 in DNA: TGCGCCAGCAGCGGTAATCGAAACAGGAACCAAGAGACCCAGTACTTC.

The chain is built from TRBV27 and TRBJ1-2; TRBD1 matches at 10 bases. CDR1 is MNHEY, CDR2 SMNVEV, per germline (reference sequence). The CDR3 covers 17 residues. Trimming removed 10 bases from V and 1 base from J; junction bases left unmatched: 15. The CDR3 DNA follows: TGTGCCACCCTCCCCGGGACAGGGGCTCCGATTAACTATGGCTACACCTTC. This codes for CATLPGTGAPINYGYTF.

The table lists this clone with a count of one. The V and J genes are TRBV2 and TRBJ1-2; D is uncertain. Per germline, CDR1 SNHLY and CDR2 FYNNEI. This CDR3 spans 14 amino acids. Deletions cut 6 bases from V and 4 bases from J, with 15 bases between. Written as DNA, the CDR3 is TGTGCCAGCAGGGTTCTTTTGGGCTTCTATGGCTACACCTTC. The encoded protein is CASRVLLGFYGYTF.

This clone was found a few times. The chain couples TRBV7-9 to TRBJ1-4; D is possibly TRBD1 (5 bases). The ends were cut back, 4 bases at V and 0 bases at J, with 9 bases in the middle. Germline CDR1 SEHNR, CDR2 FQNEAQ (reference sequence). The CDR3 covers 15 residues. In DNA form, the CDR3 reads TGTGCCAGCAGCTCGACAGTGACAACTAATGAAAAACTGTTTTTT. Its protein product is CASSSTVTTNEKLFF.

The rearrangement links TRBV6-5 to TRBJ1-3; D unclear. The V end lost 6 bases, the J end lost 4 bases, and 10 bases lay between the germline ends. The CDR3 totals 13 residues. Germline CDR1 is MNHEY and CDR2 is SVGAGI. The CDR3 DNA is TGTGCCAGCAGCGAGGGTCCGGGAAACACCATATATTTT. Its protein is CASSEGPGNTIYF.

V usage is TRBV7-6 and J usage is TRBJ1-5, with D possibly matching TRBD1 (5 bases). In germline, CDR1 is SGHVS, CDR2 FNYEAQ. The ends were cut back, 5 bases at V and 5 bases at J, with 16 bases in the middle. This CDR3 region has 15 residues. CDR3 in amino acids: CASSPTVGGDQPQHF. CDR3 bases: TGTGCCAGCAGCCCTACCGTGGGGGGAGATCAGCCCCAGCATTTT.

V usage is TRBV24-1 and J usage is TRBJ2-1; D is tentatively TRBD1 or TRBD2 (9 bases each). In germline, CDR1 is KGHDR, CDR2 SFDVKD. This CDR3 comprises 23 residues. Trimming shortened V by 4 bases and J by 0 bases, and 33 bases separated the two germline ends. The CDR3, as DNA: TGTGCCACCAGTGACCGGTACAGGGGGCTCCGTAGCGGGGGCGGCAGCTCCTACAATGAGCAGTTCTTC. Translated, it gives CATSDRYRGLRSGGGSSYNEQFF.

This clone came up a few times. The chain links TRBV5-1 to TRBJ1-2; TRBD1 matches at 8 bases. The J segment lost 6 bases and the V segment lost 4 bases, leaving 11 bases of the junction unmatched. Germline CDR1 reads SGHRS; CDR2 reads YFSETQ. This CDR3 region has 15 residues. The CDR3 nucleotides are TGCGCCAGCAGCCCTCAACCCGACAGGGGCCATGGCTACACCTTC. It encodes CASSPQPDRGHGYTF. The variable domain in full, completed from reference TRBV5-1 and TRBJ1-2, reads KAGVTQTPRYLIKTRGQQVTLSCSPISGHRSVSWYQQTPGQGLQFLFEYFSETQRNKGNFPGRFSGRQFSNSRSEMNVSTLELGDSALYLCASSPQPDRGHGYTFGSGTRLTVV.

The chain recombines TRBV27 with TRBJ2-5; D unresolved. CDR3 length: 13 residues. V was trimmed by 8 bases and J by 4 bases, leaving 14 bases between them. Germline V gene sequence: CDR1 MNHEY, CDR2 SMNVEV (reference sequence). DNA for the CDR3: TGTGCCAGCGGGCGACCTGCTATAGAGACCCAGTACTTC. This gives the protein CASGRPAIETQYF.

The J gene is TRBJ1-2, the V gene TRBV2; a weak D match, TRBD1 (6 bases). CDR3 length: 16 amino acids. Germline assignment: CDR1 SNHLY and CDR2 FYNNEI. V dropped 7 bases and J dropped 3 bases, with 21 bases sitting between them. The CDR3 reads CASILGAGTSDYGYTF. CDR3 coding DNA: TGTGCCAGCATTTTAGGCGCCGGGACAAGTGACTATGGCTACACCTTC.

V and J are TRBV10-3 and TRBJ1-3, with 10 bases aligning to TRBD1. The CDR3 sequence is 15 residues long. Germline values: CDR1 ENHRY, CDR2 SYGVKD. Trimming at V came to 4 bases and at J to 4 bases, leaving 4 bases not matched to a gene. DNA for the CDR3: TGTGCCATCAGTGGGGACAGGGGCCGAGGAAACACCATATATTTT. Residues: CAISGDRGRGNTIYF.

V is TRBV18 and J is TRBJ2-5; D call uncertain. The germline gives CDR1 KGHSH, CDR2 LQKENI. This CDR3 contains 14 residues. V was shortened by 3 bases and J by 0 bases, with 8 bases between the two germline ends. CDR3 sequence (DNA): TGTGCCAGCTCACCTCTAAAGTACCAAGAGACCCAGTACTTC. Protein product: CASSPLKYQETQYF.

In the case of this clone: The germline gene is not matched at one end of the junction; a read error may be the cause. CDR3 residues: CSVPGSVF. CDR3 nucleotides: TGCAGCGTCCCCGGGTCCGTCTTT. This chain joins TRBV29-1 and TRBJ1-1; D is undetermined. This CDR3 contains 8 residues. CDR1 is SQVTM, CDR2 ANQGSEA, per germline.

The chain employs TRBV2 and TRBJ2-7; 8 bases agree with TRBD1. This CDR3 spans 13 amino acids. Unmatched junction bases numbered 8, after V lost 7 bases and J lost 6 bases. Germline CDR1 is SNHLY and CDR2 is FYNNEI. The CDR3 reads CASIPDRVGEQYV. The CDR3 coding sequence is TGTGCCAGCATTCCGGACAGGGTCGGCGAGCAGTACGTC.

This clone appeared a few times. The V gene is TRBV6-5, the J gene TRBJ1-5; perhaps TRBD1 as D (5 bases). CDR1 and CDR2 from the germline V gene are MNHEY and SVGAGI. The CDR3 consists of 15 residues. The V and J ends lost 4 bases and 6 bases respectively, with 16 bases between them. The CDR3 DNA is TGTGCCAGCAGTTCAGGGAGGGGCTGGGGTCAGCCCCAGCATTTT. Translation gives CASSSGRGWGQPQHF.

The rearrangement links TRBV6-1 to TRBJ1-4; maybe TRBD1 (6 bases). V was shortened by 2 bases and J by 7 bases, with 14 bases between the two germline ends. From germline, CDR1 is MNHNS and CDR2 SASEGT. The length of the CDR3 is 15 residues. This CDR3 reads CASSETGSIGEKLFF. CDR3 in DNA: TGTGCCAGCAGTGAAACAGGGTCGATAGGTGAAAAACTGTTTTTT.

This rearrangement joins TRBV11-2 to TRBJ1-6; D unresolved. Germline CDR1 is SGHAT and CDR2 is FQNNGV. Deletions cut 5 bases from V and 1 base from J, with 6 bases between. The CDR3 spans 14 residues. CDR3: CASSPVSYNSPLHF. Here the CDR3 DNA reads TGTGCCAGCAGCCCAGTATCCTATAATTCACCCCTCCACTTT.

As concerns this clone: An end of the junction does not agree with germline; a read error may underlie this. This rearrangement joins TRBV18 to TRBJ1-3; TRBD1 aligns across 7 bases. The CDR3 totals 15 residues. CDR1 and CDR2 from the germline V gene are KGHSH and LQKENI. CDR3 sequence reads: CASSPQGRSGNTIYF. DNA of the CDR3: TGTGCCAGCTCTCCACAGGGGAGGTCTGGAAACACCATATATTTT.

V and J are TRBV6-5 and TRBJ1-2; 7 bases line up with TRBD1. V trimming: 6 bases; J trimming: 8 bases; junction bases outside the gene matches: 6. CDR1 and CDR2 (germline): MNHEY, SVGAGI. CDR3 size: 12 residues. DNA for the CDR3: TGTGCCAGCAGGCGACAGGGTGGGGGCTACACCTTC. This translates into CASRRQGGGYTF.

V and J are TRBV29-1 and TRBJ2-2, with 9 bases that match TRBD1. Germline assignment: CDR1 SQVTM and CDR2 ANQGSEA. The V gene end was trimmed by 6 bases and the J gene end by 2 bases; junction bases not matched to a gene: 13. The CDR3 extends over 17 amino acids. DNA for the CDR3: TGCAGCGTCCGTCCCGGGACAGGGAGGAGTAACACCGGGGAGCTGTTTTTT. Its translation is CSVRPGTGRSNTGELFF.

The table lists this clone with a count of one. The same CDR3 also results from other DNA sequences found in this sample. The rearrangement links TRBV11-3 to TRBJ2-2; possible D gene TRBD2, 5 bases. In germline, CDR1 is SGHNT, CDR2 YENEEA. Trimming removed 5 bases from V and 2 bases from J, with 18 bases in between. The CDR3 has 17 residues. In nucleotides, the CDR3 is TGTGCCAGCAGCCCTCACAGCTATCGGGGAAACACCGGGGAGCTGTTTTTT. This translates into CASSPHSYRGNTGELFF.

The sample holds one count of this clone. The chain couples TRBV2 to TRBJ2-7; 7 bases fit TRBD2. The CDR3 sequence is 13 residues long. CDR1 and CDR2 from the germline V gene are SNHLY and FYNNEI. V shed 10 bases and J 8 bases; nucleotides not matched to a gene: 14. CDR3 sequence (DNA): TGTGCCACTATCCGTGGGGGGGGAAGGAAGCAGTACGTC. This sequence encodes CATIRGGGRKQYV.

The chain recombines TRBV5-1 with TRBJ1-1; D is undetermined. Germline lookup yields CDR1 SGHRS and CDR2 YFSETQ. CDR3 length: 13 amino acids. Trimming took off 4 bases at V and 0 bases at J, with 7 bases between the two ends. The CDR3 nucleotides are TGCGCCAGCAGCCCCACTCTGAACACTGAAGCTTTCTTT. Protein product: CASSPTLNTEAFF.

J is TRBJ2-5 and V is TRBV15; D unresolved. The CDR3 consists of 12 residues. Trimming took 0 bases from V and 5 from J, leaving 4 bases between them. Germline values: CDR1 LNHNV, CDR2 YYDKDF (reference sequence). The CDR3 DNA sequence: TGTGCCACCAGCAGAGATCGGGAGACCCAGTACTTC. Protein sequence: CATSRDRETQYF.

The chain employs TRBV5-1 and TRBJ2-3; 8 nucleotides align to TRBD1. Germline lookup yields CDR1 SGHRS and CDR2 YFSETQ. The CDR3 totals 15 residues. V lost 3 bases to trimming and J lost 6 bases; unmatched junction nucleotides: 9. CDR3 DNA: TGCGCCAGCAGCTGGACAGGGAGGTCTGAGGATACGCAGTATTTT. It specifies CASSWTGRSEDTQYF.